Listed below are T cell receptor beta chains from one sample, sequenced in a study of persistence of HIV-infected CD4 T cells. No antigen has been assigned to these receptors. Measured with immunoSEQ multiplex PCR; TCRdb has only the in-frame clones, and not every one. Among some 41,000 clones listed, 65% to 85% were seen once. The material was CD4+ T cells sorted from PBMCs after 18-hour stimulation, obtained from a patient who received antiretroviral therapy. The receptors here all came from an adult man with HIV who was CMV-seropositive. Both conserved end residues are part of each CDR3. The D gene is left open where the match is weak. The size entry is marked missing in some rows and otherwise reads once, few, many or a size class.

TRBD1	TRBV18	TRBJ1-2	-	CASSLTRQGDYGYTF	TGTGCCAGCTCACTTACCCGACAGGGAGACTATGGCTACACCTTC
-	TRBV6-5	TRBJ2-3	-	CASSYRESTDTQYF	TGTGCCAGCAGTTACAGGGAAAGCACAGATACGCAGTATTTT
-	TRBV18	TRBJ1-5	-	CASSPLAGSNQPQHF	TGTGCCAGCTCACCCTTAGCTGGAAGCAATCAGCCCCAGCATTTT
-	TRBV6-6	TRBJ1-2	once	CASSLEVYGYTF	TGTGCCAGCAGTTTGGAAGTATATGGCTACACCTTC
-	TRBV4-1	TRBJ2-6	-	CASSHPGSGANVLTF	TGCGCCAGCAGCCACCCGGGCTCTGGGGCCAACGTCCTGACTTTC
-	TRBV7-9	TRBJ1-5	once	CASSLANQPQHF	TGTGCCAGCAGCTTAGCGAATCAGCCCCAGCATTTT
-	TRBV10-3	TRBJ2-7	-	CAISEERGTSYEQYF	TGTGCCATCAGTGAGGAGAGGGGCACATCCTACGAGCAGTACTTC
TRBD1	TRBV28	TRBJ1-2	-	CASSSPGGQGSSYGYTF	TGTGCCAGCAGTTCCCCAGGGGGACAGGGCTCGAGCTATGGCTACACCTTC
-	TRBV2	TRBJ2-1	-	CASRGGEDNEQFF	TGTGCCAGCAGGGGGGGTGAAGACAATGAGCAGTTCTTC
TRBD2	TRBV2	TRBJ2-4	-	CASSVSGGAGKNIQYF	TGTGCCAGCAGCGTTAGCGGGGGGGCCGGCAAAAACATTCAGTACTTC
-	TRBV10-2	TRBJ2-3	-	CASSEMGPRDTQYF	TGCGCCAGCAGTGAGATGGGGCCCCGAGATACGCAGTATTTT
-	TRBV9	TRBJ2-1	-	CASSVDQGRNEQFF	TGTGCCAGCAGCGTAGATCAGGGAAGGAATGAGCAGTTCTTC
-	TRBV5-6	TRBJ2-7	medium-sized	CASSFYGKPYEQYF	TGTGCCAGCAGCTTCTACGGCAAGCCCTACGAGCAGTACTTC
-	TRBV4-1	TRBJ2-1	once	CASSQPGGAMPEYNEQFF	TGCGCCAGCAGCCAACCTGGGGGGGCGATGCCGGAATACAATGAGCAGTTCTTC
-	TRBV7-8	TRBJ1-6	once	CASSLVGGLGTNSPLHF	TGTGCCAGCAGCTTAGTTGGGGGTCTTGGTACAAATTCACCCCTCCACTTT
TRBD1	TRBV5-4	TRBJ1-6	-	CASSPGTGGLNSPLHF	TGTGCCAGCAGCCCCGGGACAGGGGGCTTGAATTCACCCCTCCACTTT
TRBD1	TRBV5-6	TRBJ1-1	-	CASSSRGRGTEAFF	TGTGCCAGCAGCTCCAGGGGGCGCGGCACTGAAGCTTTCTTT
-	TRBV6-5	TRBJ1-6	-	CASSWGRRSFDSPLHF	TGTGCCAGCAGTTGGGGCAGGAGGTCCTTCGATTCACCCCTCCACTTT
-	TRBV5-1	TRBJ2-3	-	CASSLDRGTDTQYF	TGCGCCAGCAGCTTGGACAGGGGCACAGATACGCAGTATTTT
-	TRBV6-5	TRBJ1-4	-	CASSSSGTAYEKLFF	TGTGCCAGCAGCTCCTCCGGGACTGCTTATGAAAAACTGTTTTTT
-	TRBV5-4	TRBJ1-6	-	CASSSRDPYSPLHF	TGTGCCAGCAGCTCCCGGGACCCCTATTCACCCCTCCACTTT
TRBD2	TRBV10-2	TRBJ2-3	-	CASSVSGGTDTQYF	TGCGCCAGCAGTGTGAGCGGGGGCACAGATACGCAGTATTTT
-	TRBV30	TRBJ1-3	once	CAWSVKGGGNTIYF	TGTGCCTGGAGTGTAAAGGGAGGTGGAAACACCATATATTTT
-	TRBV5-1	TRBJ1-3	-	CASSLEGSTIYF	TGCGCCAGCAGCTTAGAAGGGAGCACCATATATTTT
-	TRBV24-1	TRBJ2-2	-	CATSDWNTGELFF	TGTGCCACCAGTGATTGGAACACCGGGGAGCTGTTTTTT
TRBD1	TRBV10-3	TRBJ2-2	-	CAISESEQGAGELFF	TGTGCCATCAGTGAGTCAGAACAGGGGGCCGGGGAGCTGTTTTTT
TRBD1	TRBV9	TRBJ1-5	few	CASSDRDRDQPQHF	TGTGCCAGCAGCGACCGGGACAGGGATCAGCCCCAGCATTTT
-	TRBV13	TRBJ1-2	-	CASSSTLRDIQGGYTF	TGTGCCAGCAGCTCCACCCTTAGAGATATCCAGGGGGGCTACACCTTC
-	TRBV2	TRBJ2-2	once	CASKSGANTGELFF	TGTGCCAGCAAATCGGGGGCCAACACCGGGGAGCTGTTTTTT
TRBD2	TRBV19	TRBJ2-1	few	CASSIRSSGSSYNEQFF	TGTGCCAGTAGTATACGGTCTAGCGGCAGCTCCTACAATGAGCAGTTCTTC
-	TRBV7-9	TRBJ1-1	few	CASSFGHSRTEAFF	TGTGCCAGCAGCTTCGGGCACTCGAGAACTGAAGCTTTCTTT
-	TRBV28	TRBJ2-7	-	CATGLPYYEQYF	TGTGCCACCGGACTTCCCTACTACGAGCAGTACTTC
TRBD1	TRBV6-5	TRBJ2-2	-	CASSLSGGIGGELFF	TGTGCCAGCAGCCTTTCAGGGGGAATCGGCGGGGAGCTGTTTTTT
-	TRBV5-3	TRBJ2-5	-	CASCRGPQETQYF	TGTGCCAGTTGTCGGGGACCCCAAGAGACCCAGTACTTC
-	TRBV4-1	TRBJ1-2	once	CASSPQGGDYGYTF	TGCGCCAGCAGCCCTCAAGGAGGGGACTATGGCTACACCTTC
TRBD2	TRBV19	TRBJ2-1	-	CASSMGLAGAREQFF	TGTGCCAGTAGTATGGGACTAGCGGGGGCCAGGGAGCAGTTCTTC
TRBD1	TRBV10-3	TRBJ1-6	-	CAISEGTGGSPLHF	TGTGCCATCAGTGAAGGGACAGGGGGTTCACCCCTCCACTTT
-	TRBV3-1/TRBV3-2	TRBJ1-1	-	CASSQDWQGVDTEAFF	TGTGCCAGCAGCCAAGATTGGCAGGGAGTTGATACTGAAGCTTTCTTT
-	TRBV3-1/TRBV3-2	TRBJ1-3	-	CASSQDTGSAGNTIYF	TGTGCCAGCAGCCAAGATACGGGATCAGCTGGAAACACCATATATTTT